The 9 T cell receptor beta chains below were found in one sample sequenced in a study of vaccination and CD4 T cells after COVID-19. The Oncomine TCR Beta short-read assay sequenced DNA from cultured CD4+ T cells. In TCRdb, the PCR reads were re-called with MiXCR into one record per CDR3 protein. The profile covers about 12,000 distinct CDR3 sequences, with approximately 64% appearing a single time and around 7.8% taken by the ten largest. As to treatment: roughly 10-day PBMC culture with coronavirus spike peptide pools or control peptides (ViraFEST assay). Their target antigens are unknown. The source material was CD4+ T cells from blood, cultured in vitro. Receptors originate from a human donor who had recovered from COVID-19.

This chain uses TRBV20-1 with TRBJ1-1, with a possible D match to TRBD1 (5 bases). Per the germline V gene, CDR1 is DFQATT and CDR2 is SNEGSKA (reference sequence). The CDR3 extends over 14 amino acids. Trimming shortened V by 4 bases and J by 5 bases, and 17 bases separated the two germline ends. The DNA of the CDR3 is TGCAGTGCTAACTCCCCAGGGCGGGGGACTGAAGCTTTCTTT. This gives the protein CSANSPGRGTEAFF.

This chain links TRBV19 with TRBJ1-2; no clear D. Germline V gene lookup returns CDR1 LNHDA and CDR2 SQIVND (reference sequence). The CDR3 sequence is 19 residues long. The V end was cut by 3 bases, the J end by 0 bases, with 23 bases between. The CDR3 reads CASSMSGHTRHLANYGYTF. The DNA for the CDR3 is TGTGCCAGTAGTATGAGCGGGCATACTCGCCATCTAGCTAACTATGGCTACACCTTC.

A few counts support this clonotype. The V gene is TRBV6-1, the J gene TRBJ2-3; 7 positions match TRBD1. The J segment lost 3 bases and the V segment lost 5 bases, leaving 14 bases of the junction unmatched. The CDR3 runs to 17 residues. CDR1 MNHNS and CDR2 SASEGT come from the germline V gene. CDR3 protein: CASSHKQTGTKTDTQYF. For the CDR3, the DNA is TGTGCCAGCAGTCATAAACAGACAGGGACCAAAACAGATACGCAGTATTTT.

In this sample, this clonotype turned up a few times. The genes are TRBV7-3 and TRBJ1-1; D may be TRBD1 (5 bases). The CDR3 contains 14 residues. Trimming took off 3 bases at V and 1 base at J, with 9 bases between the two ends. The V gene's germline CDR1 is SGHTA and CDR2 FQGTGA. DNA for the CDR3: TGTGCCAGCAGCTTCGGGGGGACGAACACTGAAGCTTTCTTT. Encoded protein: CASSFGGTNTEAFF.

This clonotype was picked up a small number of times. The V and J genes are TRBV6-5 and TRBJ2-3; 9 positions match TRBD1. Germline CDR1 is MNHEY and CDR2 is SVGAGI. V lost 2 bases to trimming and J lost 4 bases; unmatched junction nucleotides: 10. CDR3 length equals 17 residues. CDR3 coding DNA: TGTGCCAGCAGTTACACCCCGGGACAGGGTACCGCAGATACGCAGTATTTT. Protein product: CASSYTPGQGTADTQYF.

This clonotype was detected a few times. This chain joins TRBV20-1 and TRBJ1-6; the D is unclear. CDR3 length equals 16 residues. Trimming took 4 bases from V and 4 from J, leaving 17 bases between them. The germline gives CDR1 DFQATT, CDR2 SNEGSKA (reference sequence). The CDR3 nucleotides read TGCAGTGCTAAACCGCCAGGCCAATTTTATAATTCACCCCTCCACTTT. Protein product: CSAKPPGQFYNSPLHF.

The chain uses TRBV6-1 and TRBJ2-1, with TRBD2 matching over 7 bases. This CDR3 is 14 amino acids long. V shed 8 bases, J shed 2 bases, and the junction held 6 bases outside the gene matches. Germline V gene data show CDR1 as MNHNS and CDR2 as SASEGT. The CDR3 sequence is CASRAGRAYNEQFF. The CDR3 DNA follows: TGTGCCAGCCGAGCGGGACGAGCCTACAATGAGCAGTTCTTC.

V and J are TRBV2 and TRBJ1-5; D not resolved. Germline CDR1 is SNHLY and CDR2 is FYNNEI. This CDR3 spans 13 amino acids. V gave up 6 bases and J gave up 9 bases, with 15 bases separating them. As DNA, the CDR3 is TGTGCCAGCAGGATCGACACCCGATCGCCCCAGCATTTT. Protein sequence: CASRIDTRSPQHF.

Only a few counts were recorded for this clonotype. The chain has TRBV27 and TRBJ2-2, with 8 bases fitting TRBD2. J lost 4 bases, V lost 7 bases, and 11 bases had no gene match. The CDR3 is 16 residues long. The germline CDR1 and CDR2 sequences are MNHEY and SMNVEV (reference sequence). CDR3 protein: CASTSGGPYGTGELFF. The CDR3 DNA reads TGTGCCAGCACGTCGGGAGGGCCGTACGGCACCGGGGAGCTGTTTTTT.